This entry describes one T cell receptor (beta chain). Its antigen is not known. Sequencing was performed with immunoSEQ multiplex PCR; in TCRdb, only in-frame clones are kept and a portion is missing. The profile covers 15,000 or so clones, with roughly 89% appearing a single time and roughly 22% taken by the ten largest. The sample originates from a study of chemoradiotherapy in HPV16-positive cancers. Study-wide results and limits: HPV-specific T cells were functionally defined from only a couple of HPV16-positive patients.

After removal of 4 bases from V and 4 bases from J, the junction contained 6 bases not matched to a gene. Germline V CDR1 and CDR2: SGHNT, YENEEA. The CDR3 spans 15 residues. The chain recombines TRBV11-3 with TRBJ2-1; 8 nucleotides agree with TRBD2. The sample was blood, taken from a patient who underwent chemoradiotherapy. This clonotype originated in a human donor with HPV-associated anogenital cancer. The CDR3 is CASSSQAGVYNEQFF. In DNA, the CDR3 is TGTGCCAGCAGCTCACAAGCGGGAGTGTACAATGAGCAGTTCTTC. The whole variable domain, filled in from reference TRBV11-3 and TRBJ2-1, reads EAGVVQSPRYKIIEKKQPVAFWCNPISGHNTLYWYLQNLGQGPELLIRYENEEAVDDSQLPKDRFSAERLKGVDSTLKIQPAELGDSAVYLCASSSQAGVYNEQFFGPGTRLTVL.